These 17 T cell receptor beta chains originate from one sample sequenced in a study of blood T cell repertoires in COVID-19. This table comes from immunoSEQ multiplex PCR, and its TCRdb copy is limited to in-frame clones, with some not included. There are around 110,000 clones in the sample; over 65% occur only once, and approximately 4.9% lies in the top ten. The sample was peripheral blood. These receptors were collected from a woman in her 70s with acute or convalescent COVID-19.

The CDR3 reads CASSVALSRELFF. The CDR3 DNA sequence: TGTGCCAGCAGTGTCGCTCTCTCTAGGGAGCTGTTTTTT. The gene calls are TRBV2 and TRBJ2-2; no clear D gene. This CDR3 comprises 13 residues. Germline V CDR1 and CDR2: SNHLY, FYNNEI. Trimming stripped 4 bases from V and 9 bases from J, with 12 bases between.

V is TRBV7-9 and J is TRBJ2-3; D is unresolved. Germline loops: CDR1 SEHNR, CDR2 FQNEAQ (reference sequence). The CDR3 has 15 residues. Trimming took 2 bases from V and 2 from J, leaving 11 bases between them. Here the CDR3 reads CASSLKYSPTDTQYF. The CDR3 region has the DNA TGTGCCAGCAGCTTAAAGTACAGCCCCACAGATACGCAGTATTTT.

The sample holds a few counts of this clone. The rearrangement joins TRBV7-9 to TRBJ1-1; TRBD1 matches at 7 bases. Germline trimming cut 5 bases from V and 1 base from J; bases unmatched to any gene: 4. Germline CDR1 and CDR2: SEHNR and FQNEAQ (reference sequence). This CDR3 region has 14 residues. The CDR3 spells CASSQTGRNTEAFF. The CDR3 DNA is TGTGCCAGCAGCCAGACAGGGCGGAACACTGAAGCTTTCTTT.

The chain carries TRBV5-4 and TRBJ1-1; TRBD1 matches 9 bases. Losses at the gene ends were 2 bases for V and 1 base for J; bases not matched to a gene: 6. CDR3 length equals 16 residues. Germline values: CDR1 SGHNT, CDR2 YYREEE (reference sequence). CDR3 sequence (DNA): TGTGCCAGCAGCTTTTTTACAGGGGGCACGAACACTGAAGCTTTCTTT. It translates to CASSFFTGGTNTEAFF.

This clone was recorded once. The chain has TRBV5-1 and TRBJ2-3; a possible D gene is TRBD1 (5 bases). V gave up 5 bases and J gave up 2 bases, with 15 bases separating them. The CDR3 length is 15 residues. Germline CDR1 SGHRS, CDR2 YFSETQ. This CDR3 is CASSSGARHTDTQYF. The CDR3 DNA follows: TGCGCCAGCAGTTCTGGGGCTCGGCACACAGATACGCAGTATTTT. Variable domain in full (rest from reference TRBV5-1 and TRBJ2-3): KAGVTQTPRYLIKTRGQQVTLSCSPISGHRSVSWYQQTPGQGLQFLFEYFSETQRNKGNFPGRFSGRQFSNSRSEMNVSTLELGDSALYLCASSSGARHTDTQYFGPGTRLTVL.

This clone turned up a few times. The CDR3 bases are TGTGCCAGCAGCTTGGTGGGAGGACAGGGGCATGGCTACACCTTC. Translating gives CASSLVGGQGHGYTF. This chain joins TRBV5-4 and TRBJ1-2; TRBD1 agrees at 9 bases. V shed 0 bases and J 6 bases; nucleotides not matched to a gene: 6. The CDR3 totals 15 residues. The germline V gene encodes CDR1 SGHNT and CDR2 YYREEE (reference sequence). The whole variable domain, filled in from reference TRBV5-4 and TRBJ1-2, reads ETGVTQSPTHLIKTRGQQVTLRCSSQSGHNTVSWYQQALGQGPQFIFQYYREEENGRGNFPPRFSGLQFPNYSSELNVNALELDDSALYLCASSLVGGQGHGYTFGSGTRLTVV.

The gene calls are TRBV9 and TRBJ1-4; D unclear. The CDR3 totals 15 residues. V was shortened by 0 bases and J by 8 bases, with 14 bases between the two germline ends. From germline, CDR1 is SGDLS and CDR2 YYNGEE. This chain's CDR3 is CASSVGLGEREKLFF. The CDR3, as DNA: TGTGCCAGCAGCGTAGGTCTCGGGGAGAGGGAAAAACTGTTTTTT.

The V and J genes are TRBV21-1 and TRBJ2-7; the table's D gene call, TRBD1, was not cross checked with the DNA. TRBV21-1 is listed as a pseudogene. The CDR3 runs 16 residues. The CDR3 sequence is CASSPFGDRVFREQYV. CDR3 sequence (DNA): TGTGCCAGCAGCCCCTTTGGGGACAGGGTTTTTCGCGAGCAGTACGTC.

The chain is built from TRBV6-5 and TRBJ2-2, with 7 nucleotides matching TRBD1. CDR1 is MNHEY and CDR2 is SVGAGI in the germline V gene. This CDR3 region has 15 residues. J gave up 2 bases and V 2 bases, and 2 bases lay outside the gene matches. The CDR3 nucleotides are TGTGCCAGCAGTTACGGACAGGTCAACACCGGGGAGCTGTTTTTT. It yields the protein CASSYGQVNTGELFF.

This chain links TRBV11-3 with TRBJ1-3; TRBD1 matches 7 bases. This CDR3 region has 18 residues. Germline V gene sequence: CDR1 SGHNT, CDR2 YENEEA. After removal of 8 bases from V and 0 bases from J, the junction contained 16 bases not matched to a gene. As DNA, the CDR3 is TGTGCCAGCCAACTAGGTTTCGACAGGGCGATCTCTGGAAACACCATATATTTT. This codes for CASQLGFDRAISGNTIYF.

This chain connects TRBV2 to TRBJ1-2, with 7 positions matching TRBD1. CDR1 and CDR2 from the germline V gene are SNHLY and FYNNEI. The CDR3 has 14 residues. The V segment lost 6 bases and the J segment 3 bases; nucleotides outside the gene matches: 7. CDR3 sequence reads: CASRPRQGDYGYTF. CDR3 sequence (DNA): TGTGCCAGCAGGCCTCGACAGGGCGACTATGGCTACACCTTC.

The chain carries TRBV5-1 and TRBJ2-3, with 10 bases lining up with TRBD2. The CDR3 has 16 amino acids. Germline CDR1 is SGHRS and CDR2 is YFSETQ. J lost 3 bases, V lost 4 bases, and 8 bases had no gene match. In nucleotides, the CDR3 is TGCGCCAGCAGCCTCTTAGCGGGGGGTGGAACAGATACGCAGTATTTT. Translated, it gives CASSLLAGGGTDTQYF.

The chain combines TRBV3-1 (or the pseudogene TRBV3-2) with TRBJ2-7; D may be TRBD1 (6 bases). The CDR3 has 15 residues. Per germline, CDR1 LGHDT and CDR2 YNNKEL (reference sequence). V was clipped by 4 bases and J by 4 bases, with 17 bases between them. CDR3 sequence (DNA): TGTGCCAGCAGCCTCTACTCGGCACAGGGTTACGAGCAGTACGTC. Residues: CASSLYSAQGYEQYV.

The CDR3 DNA sequence: TGTGCCAGCAGCCAAGGGGCGTCGGCAACTAATGAAAAACTGTTTTTT. Protein product: CASSQGASATNEKLFF. J is TRBJ1-4 and V is TRBV3-1 (or the pseudogene TRBV3-2), with no clear D. Germline V gene sequence: CDR1 LGHDT, CDR2 YNNKEL (reference sequence). Trimming removed 1 base from V and 0 bases from J, with 9 bases in between. The CDR3 is made up of 16 amino acids.

The chain uses TRBV6-6 and TRBJ1-1; maybe TRBD1 (5 bases). CDR1 is MNHNY, CDR2 SVGAGI, per germline (reference sequence). CDR3 length: 13 amino acids. Trimming shortened V by 6 bases and J by 3 bases, and 11 bases separated the two germline ends. The chain's CDR3 is CASRLGTYTEAFF. In DNA, the CDR3 is TGTGCCAGCAGACTCGGGACTTACACTGAAGCTTTCTTT.

This clone was observed a few times. As DNA, the CDR3 is TGTGCCAGCAGCCCTCGGACAGGGGTCTACTATGGCTACACCTTC. Amino acids: CASSPRTGVYYGYTF. The genes are TRBV11-2 and TRBJ1-2, with TRBD1 matching 9 bases. Germline V lookup: CDR1 SGHAT, CDR2 FQNNGV. The CDR3 is 15 amino acids. V lost 5 bases and J lost 3; bases outside the gene matches: 7.

This clone was seen only a few times. The V call is TRBV30, the J call TRBJ1-6; the match to TRBD1 covers 11 bases. Germline assignment: CDR1 GTSNPN and CDR2 SVGIG (reference sequence). The CDR3 covers 16 residues. V trimming: 0 bases; J trimming: 8 bases; junction bases outside the gene matches: 6. The CDR3 DNA reads TGTGCCTGGAGTGTACTACGGACAGGGGGCTATTCACCCCTCCACTTT. Protein sequence: CAWSVLRTGGYSPLHF.